One and the same sample provided the 25 T cell receptor beta chains below, sequenced in a study of cytomegalovirus exposure and HLA in healthy donors (dated by TCRdb to about 2017). The library came from the immunoSEQ multiplex PCR assay. The multiplex PCR relied on a mix of 60 forward primers for TCR Vbeta segments and 13 reverse primers for TCR Jbeta segments. Here the immuneACCESS table is served through TCRdb, limited to in-frame sequences with V and J called. Missing clones are a known gap in these copies; in checked studies unresolved V genes cover under half, and the rest lacks a known reason. The sample includes about 130,000 clones, with 80% to 90% observed a single time. About 11% of the sample rests with the top ten. Input material: PBMCs. These receptors were obtained from a male donor in good health and CMV-seropositive.

The chain combines TRBV11-1 with TRBJ2-7; TRBD2 is a possible D gene (5 bases). V lost 5 bases and J lost 3, with 14 bases in between. Germline V lookup: CDR1 SGHAT, CDR2 FQDESV (reference sequence). This CDR3 is 14 amino acids long. CDR3 protein: CASSPFGDNYEQYF. CDR3 DNA: TGTGCCAGCAGCCCATTCGGGGATAACTACGAGCAGTACTTC.

Here the CDR3 DNA reads TGTGCCACCAGCAGAGATGGCGGATCCTACGAGCAGTACTTC. It yields the protein CATSRDGGSYEQYF. This sequence joins TRBV15 and TRBJ2-7; no clear D. The CDR3 spans 14 residues. The ends were cut back, 0 bases at V and 1 base at J, with 7 bases in the middle. CDR1 is LNHNV, CDR2 YYDKDF, per germline (reference sequence).

The gene calls are TRBV6-5 and TRBJ2-7, with D unresolved. Per germline, CDR1 MNHEY and CDR2 SVGAGI. CDR3 length equals 12 residues. The V end was cut by 4 bases, the J end by 9 bases, with 13 bases between. CDR3 amino acids: CASSSLGSGQYF. CDR3 DNA: TGTGCCAGCAGTTCGCTTGGCAGTGGGCAGTACTTC.

This sequence joins TRBV25-1 and TRBJ2-7; tentatively, D is TRBD2 (5 bases). The V end lost 2 bases, the J end lost 7 bases, and 12 bases lay between the germline ends. The CDR3 length is 13 residues. Per the germline V gene, CDR1 is MGHDK and CDR2 is SYGVNS. In nucleotides, the CDR3 is TGTGCCAGCAGTGAAACTAGACTAACGGAGCAGTACTTC. Protein sequence: CASSETRLTEQYF.

This chain joins TRBV4-1 and TRBJ2-3; D possibly corresponds to TRBD1 (5 bases). The CDR3 runs 13 residues. Between the trimmed V and J ends, which lost 1 base and 13 bases, there was a span of 15 bases. CDR1 is MGHRA, CDR2 YSYEKL, per germline. CDR3 sequence (DNA): TGCGCCAGCAGCCAAGTAGATGGCAGGGCTGAGTATTTT. Translation gives CASSQVDGRAEYF.

The table lists this clone with a count of one. The chain recombines TRBV28 with TRBJ2-1, with TRBD2 as a possible D gene (5 bases). The CDR3 has 18 amino acids. Germline CDR1 reads MDHEN; CDR2 reads SYDVKM. Trimming removed 2 bases at V and 0 bases at J, with 17 bases between. CDR3 sequence: CASSLISGPISSYNEQFF. The CDR3 nucleotides read TGTGCCAGCAGTTTAATCAGCGGACCAATTAGCTCCTACAATGAGCAGTTCTTC. The variable domain in full, with the rest retrieved from reference TRBV28 and TRBJ2-1, is DVKVTQSSRYLVKRTGEKVFLECVQDMDHENMFWYRQDPGLGLRLIYFSYDVKMKEKGDIPEGYSVSREKKERFSLILESASTNQTSMYLCASSLISGPISSYNEQFFGPGTRLTVL.

With regard to this clone: Other DNA sequences in the same sample also yield this CDR3. As DNA, the CDR3 is TGTGCCAGCAGTCCTCAACGACTAGCGGGAGGGCCAATGCCAACCGGGGAGCTGTTTTTT. It codes for CASSPQRLAGGPMPTGELFF. The gene calls are TRBV28 and TRBJ2-2; TRBD2 agrees at 14 bases. The CDR3 length is 20 residues. J gave up 5 bases and V 5 bases, and 16 bases lay outside the gene matches. Germline CDR1 and CDR2: MDHEN and SYDVKM.

This clone was seen a handful of times. This chain links TRBV11-2 with TRBJ2-1; 7 nucleotides match TRBD2. From germline, CDR1 is SGHAT and CDR2 FQNNGV. This CDR3 spans 16 amino acids. Germline trimming cut 3 bases from V and 7 bases from J; bases unmatched to any gene: 12. This chain's CDR3 is CASSFPRAGLRNEQFF. The CDR3 nucleotides are TGTGCCAGCAGCTTTCCTAGAGCGGGATTGAGGAATGAGCAGTTCTTC.

The chain uses TRBV19 and TRBJ2-1; 8 nucleotides match TRBD2. The CDR3 consists of 13 residues. Germline loops: CDR1 LNHDA, CDR2 SQIVND (reference sequence). With V trimmed by 7 bases and J by 4 bases, 3 bases remained unmatched. The CDR3 sequence: CASKLAAYNEQFF. The DNA of the CDR3 is TGTGCCAGTAAACTAGCGGCATACAATGAGCAGTTCTTC.

The chain is built from TRBV7-2 and TRBJ2-7; no firm D call. V was cut by 5 bases and J by 3 bases, with 14 bases left in between. The CDR3 spans 14 residues. Germline V CDR1 and CDR2: SGHTA, FQGNSA. The CDR3 coding sequence is TGTGCCAGCAGCGCCCCCGGGTCAGACTACGAGCAGTACTTC. This translates into CASSAPGSDYEQYF. The entire variable domain, with the rest obtained from reference TRBV7-2 and TRBJ2-7, is as follows: GAGVSQSPSNKVTEKGKDVELRCDPISGHTALYWYRQSLGQGLEFLIYFQGNSAPDKSGLPSDRFSAERTGGSVSTLTIQRTQQEDSAVYLCASSAPGSDYEQYFGPGTRLTVT.

J is TRBJ1-2 and V is TRBV7-2; TRBD1 aligns across 8 bases. V trimming: 1 base; J trimming: 8 bases; junction bases outside the gene matches: 12. The CDR3 is 16 amino acids. CDR1 and CDR2 from the germline V gene are SGHTA and FQGNSA. DNA for the CDR3: TGTGCCAGCAGCTTAGGACCCCTCAGGGGGCGCCTGGGCTACACCTTC. It is translated as CASSLGPLRGRLGYTF.

CDR3 nucleotide sequence: TGTGCCTGGAATTCGGGGTACGAGCAGTACTTC. This translates into CAWNSGYEQYF. The rearrangement joins TRBV30 to TRBJ2-7; D perhaps matches TRBD2 (5 bases). The CDR3 totals 11 residues. V gave up 4 bases and J gave up 4 bases, with 8 bases separating them. Germline V gene lookup returns CDR1 GTSNPN and CDR2 SVGIG (reference sequence).

This chain links TRBV7-2 with TRBJ2-5, with TRBD1 matching 8 bases. V was pared by 1 base and J by 5 bases, with 6 bases of the junction left unmatched. The CDR3 is 15 residues long. Germline V CDR1 and CDR2: SGHTA, FQGNSA. Here the CDR3 DNA reads TGTGCCAGCAGCTTAGGCGGCAGGGGGCTGGAGACCCAGTACTTC. Translating gives CASSLGGRGLETQYF. Combining the CDR3 with reference TRBV7-2 and TRBJ2-5 gives the whole variable domain GAGVSQSPSNKVTEKGKDVELRCDPISGHTALYWYRQSLGQGLEFLIYFQGNSAPDKSGLPSDRFSAERTGGSVSTLTIQRTQQEDSAVYLCASSLGGRGLETQYFGPGTRLLVL.

The CDR3: CASGGGRNNEQFF. CDR3 nucleotides: TGTGCCAGCGGGGGGGGCCGTAATAATGAGCAGTTCTTC. The V gene is TRBV7-3, the J gene TRBJ2-1; perhaps TRBD2 as D (7 bases). This CDR3 comprises 13 residues. Germline loops: CDR1 SGHTA, CDR2 FQGTGA. V lost 8 bases and J 7 bases, leaving 15 bases between the germline ends.

This sequence joins TRBV18 and TRBJ1-2, with 8 bases that match TRBD1. The CDR3 has 14 amino acids. CDR1 is KGHSH and CDR2 is LQKENI in the germline V gene. Trimming cost V 4 bases and J 5 bases; bases outside gene matches: 6. The CDR3: CASSLQGQGYGYTF. CDR3 coding DNA: TGTGCCAGCTCACTACAAGGACAGGGTTATGGCTACACCTTC.

The rearrangement joins TRBV4-1 to TRBJ2-1, with D maybe TRBD2 (5 bases). The CDR3 sequence is 15 residues long. Trimming stripped 1 base from V and 2 bases from J, with 9 bases between. Germline CDR1 and CDR2: MGHRA and YSYEKL. As DNA, the CDR3 is TGCGCCAGCAGCCAAGTCCATAGCGCCTACAATGAGCAGTTCTTC. Protein: CASSQVHSAYNEQFF.

V usage is TRBV28 and J usage is TRBJ2-7, with TRBD2 matching 7 bases. V lost 6 bases, J lost 5 bases, and 13 bases stayed unmatched. CDR1 and CDR2 (germline): MDHEN, SYDVKM. The CDR3 loop spans 15 amino acids. The CDR3 DNA is TGTGCCAGCAGGAAACCCACTAGCGAATTCGACGAGCAGTACTTC. Amino acids: CASRKPTSEFDEQYF.

The chain is built from TRBV28 and TRBJ2-7, with D unresolved. V was trimmed by 6 bases and J by 2 bases, leaving 11 bases between them. The V gene's germline CDR1 is MDHEN and CDR2 SYDVKM. There are 13 residues in the CDR3. CDR3 nucleotide sequence: TGTGCCAGCAGGGAACAGATACCCTACGAGCAGTACTTC. This translates into CASREQIPYEQYF.

CDR3 residues: CASSISHRGSNQPQHF. The CDR3 DNA is TGTGCCAGTAGTATTTCCCACAGGGGTAGCAATCAGCCCCAGCATTTT. The chain carries TRBV19 and TRBJ1-5, with TRBD1 matching over 7 bases. V gave up 3 bases and J gave up 0 bases; unmatched junction bases: 5. This CDR3 has 16 amino acids. CDR1 LNHDA and CDR2 SQIVND come from the germline V gene (reference sequence).

This clone was seen more than once but under ten times. This chain connects TRBV27 to TRBJ1-5; 9 bases are a match to TRBD1. The CDR3 has 15 residues. Germline V lookup: CDR1 MNHEY, CDR2 SMNVEV (reference sequence). The V and J ends lost 8 bases and 7 bases, in that order; junction bases with no gene match: 12. CDR3 sequence reads: CASSRLGQGSQPQHF. CDR3 coding DNA: TGTGCCAGCTCCCGATTGGGACAGGGATCGCAGCCCCAGCATTTT.

CDR3 sequence: CASSPPRDSRWETQYF. The DNA of the CDR3 is TGTGCCAGCTCACCACCGCGGGACTCCCGGTGGGAGACCCAGTACTTC. This rearrangement joins TRBV18 to TRBJ2-5; possible D gene TRBD2, 6 bases. CDR3 length: 16 residues. V was cut by 0 bases and J by 5 bases, with 16 bases left in between. Looked up from germline, CDR1 is KGHSH and CDR2 is LQKENI.

The V gene is TRBV30, the J gene TRBJ1-3; D is unresolved. The V gene's germline CDR1 is GTSNPN and CDR2 SVGIG (reference sequence). V shed 7 bases and J shed 0 bases, with 7 bases lying between them. The length of the CDR3 is 12 residues. The CDR3 nucleotides read TGTGCCTCCTCCCTCTCTGGAAACACCATATATTTT. Its protein product is CASSLSGNTIYF.

This chain connects TRBV20-1 to TRBJ1-3, with TRBD1 as a possible D gene (5 bases). The germline V and J ends were trimmed by 1 base and 8 bases, with 6 bases remaining between them. The germline CDR1 and CDR2 sequences are DFQATT and SNEGSKA (reference sequence). The CDR3 is 11 amino acids. CDR3 sequence reads: CSARGGDTIYF. The CDR3 DNA is TGCAGTGCTAGAGGGGGGGACACCATATATTTT.

Concerning this clone: Relative to the germline gene, one junction end is altered; a read error may explain this. V is TRBV29-1 and J is TRBJ2-7; possible D gene TRBD1, 6 bases. CDR3 length equals 12 residues. The germline V gene has CDR1 SQVTM and CDR2 ANQGSEA. CDR3 region: CSVLTGSYGQYF. In DNA form, the CDR3 reads TGCAGCGTGTTGACAGGCTCCTACGGGCAGTACTTC.

This clone was recorded a few times. The chain employs TRBV6-6 and TRBJ1-2, with a possible D match to TRBD1 (5 bases). Deletions cut 2 bases from V and 3 bases from J, with 7 bases between. The CDR3 has 13 amino acids. Germline loops: CDR1 MNHNY, CDR2 SVGAGI (reference sequence). The DNA for the CDR3 is TGTGCCAGCAGTTACGACAGTTACTATGGCTACACCTTC. Residues: CASSYDSYYGYTF.